The 17 T cell receptor beta chains in this list originate from one sample, sequenced in a study of cytotoxic CD8 clonotypes in ibrutinib-treated CLL (dated by TCRdb to the early 2020s). Library construction relied on the immunoSEQ multiplex PCR assay. TCRdb obtained this table from immuneACCESS and retained in-frame rearrangements with V and J assigned. These tables miss some clones; where compared with another copy, unresolved V genes account for less than half of the shortfall, and the remainder is unexplained. This sample has 100,000 to 150,000 clones in its table, and approximately 85% of those were observed once. Jointly, the top ten make up roughly 2% of the sample. In light of the paper, this sample's time point label describes: approximately 25 months on ibrutinib. This material consisted of PBMCs, taken after 24 months of ibrutinib treatment. Every receptor here comes from a human donor with chronic lymphocytic leukemia.

The chain is built from TRBV5-6 and TRBJ1-5, with D hard to call. CDR1 is SGHDT and CDR2 is YYEEEE in the germline V gene. The V gene lost 0 bases and the J gene lost 5 bases, with 6 bases spanning the gap. The CDR3 runs to 13 residues. The CDR3 DNA sequence: TGTGCCAGCAGCTTGGGGGAGGATCAGCCCCAGCATTTT. Its protein product is CASSLGEDQPQHF.

The genes are TRBV5-5 and TRBJ2-7, with D perhaps TRBD2 (5 bases). The CDR3 totals 12 residues. V lost 1 base and J 4 bases, leaving 6 bases between the germline ends. Germline lookup yields CDR1 SGHKS and CDR2 YYEKEE (reference sequence). CDR3 sequence (DNA): TGTGCCAGCAGCTTGCGGGGATACGAGCAGTACTTC. Amino acid sequence: CASSLRGYEQYF. Looking up the rest from reference TRBV5-5 and TRBJ2-7 gives the full variable domain: DAGVTQSPTHLIKTRGQQVTLRCSPISGHKSVSWYQQVLGQGPQFIFQYYEKEERGRGNFPDRFSARQFPNYSSELNVNALLLGDSALYLCASSLRGYEQYFGPGTRLTVT.

V gene TRBV18 combines with J gene TRBJ2-1, with 7 bases identical to TRBD1. Trimming took 5 bases from V and 1 from J; bases not matched to a gene: 17. This CDR3 is 19 amino acids long. Germline V gene lookup returns CDR1 KGHSH and CDR2 LQKENI. In DNA, the CDR3 is TGTGCCAGCTCAAGGACAGGTGGTTTGGGTGAGGGGTCCTACAATGAGCAGTTCTTC. It codes for CASSRTGGLGEGSYNEQFF.

The chain employs TRBV28 and TRBJ1-1; the D is unclear. Trimming stripped 7 bases from V and 4 bases from J, with 13 bases between. Germline V gene sequence: CDR1 MDHEN, CDR2 SYDVKM. This CDR3 has 13 amino acids. The CDR3 region is CASTLGRLTEAFF. The CDR3 DNA reads as TGTGCCAGCACGCTGGGAAGGCTCACTGAAGCTTTCTTT.

The chain employs TRBV4-3 and TRBJ2-3; 7 nucleotides align to TRBD2. Germline lookup yields CDR1 LGHNA and CDR2 YSLEER. The V segment lost 1 base and the J segment 0 bases; nucleotides outside the gene matches: 1. The CDR3 sequence is 15 residues long. CDR3 loop: CASSQARGSTDTQYF. The CDR3 nucleotides read TGCGCCAGCAGCCAAGCGCGGGGGAGCACAGATACGCAGTATTTT.

The chain employs TRBV11-3 and TRBJ2-5; no clear D gene. V was shortened by 1 base and J by 4 bases, with 1 base between the two germline ends. Germline V gene data show CDR1 as SGHNT and CDR2 as YENEEA. The CDR3 totals 11 residues. Here the CDR3 reads CASSLGETQYF. In DNA, the CDR3 is TGTGCCAGCAGCTTAGGAGAGACCCAGTACTTC.

J is TRBJ2-7 and V is TRBV5-1; D tentatively fits TRBD1 or TRBD2 (6 bases each). The V gene lost 0 bases and the J gene lost 6 bases, with 13 bases spanning the gap. The CDR3 extends over 14 amino acids. Germline assignment: CDR1 SGHRS and CDR2 YFSETQ. CDR3 sequence: CASSLGGAGIEQYF. The CDR3, as DNA: TGCGCCAGCAGCTTGGGGGGGGCCGGGATCGAGCAGTACTTC. The full variable domain, with the rest looked up from reference TRBV5-1 and TRBJ2-7, is KAGVTQTPRYLIKTRGQQVTLSCSPISGHRSVSWYQQTPGQGLQFLFEYFSETQRNKGNFPGRFSGRQFSNSRSEMNVSTLELGDSALYLCASSLGGAGIEQYFGPGTRLTVT.

CDR3 sequence (DNA): TGCGCCAGCAGTGATCCCGCCAGGGGGATCCTCTCCTATAATTCACCCCTCCACTTT. Translation gives CASSDPARGILSYNSPLHF. This chain connects TRBV10-1 to TRBJ1-6, with 7 bases lining up with TRBD1. Germline CDR1 is WNHNN and CDR2 is SYGVQD (reference sequence). V lost 3 bases, J lost 0 bases, and 11 bases stayed unmatched. The CDR3 is 19 amino acids.

The chain has TRBV29-1 and TRBJ2-5; TRBD1 matches 12 bases. Germline V gene data show CDR1 as SQVTM and CDR2 as ANQGSEA. Losses at the gene ends were 1 base for V and 5 bases for J; bases not matched to a gene: 2. The CDR3 has 14 amino acids. In nucleotides, the CDR3 is TGCAGCGTTGAAGGGGACAGGGGGCGGGAGACCCAGTACTTC. The encoded protein is CSVEGDRGRETQYF.

V usage is TRBV7-2 and J usage is TRBJ1-2; TRBD1 matches at 8 bases. Germline loops: CDR1 SGHTA, CDR2 FQGNSA. This CDR3 comprises 15 residues. V shed 4 bases, J shed 6 bases, and the junction held 10 bases outside the gene matches. CDR3 amino acids: CASSSSDRGRNGYTF. The CDR3 DNA sequence: TGTGCCAGCAGCTCGTCAGACAGGGGACGGAATGGCTACACCTTC.

This clone was seen only a few times. The V call is TRBV5-1, the J call TRBJ2-3, with D unresolved. Trimming cost V 3 bases and J 3 bases, with 5 bases left between them. Germline V gene lookup returns CDR1 SGHRS and CDR2 YFSETQ. This CDR3 is 12 amino acids long. In DNA, the CDR3 is TGCGCCAGCAGCTCAATTACAGATACGCAGTATTTT. This sequence encodes CASSSITDTQYF.

CDR3 loop: CASSPAGGLSEQYF. The DNA of the CDR3 is TGTGCCAGCAGCCCAGCGGGGGGGCTGAGTGAGCAGTACTTC. The genes are TRBV27 and TRBJ2-7; 10 bases fit TRBD2. Losses at the gene ends were 6 bases for V and 7 bases for J; bases not matched to a gene: 9. From germline, CDR1 is MNHEY and CDR2 SMNVEV (reference sequence). This CDR3 is built from 14 residues.

The CDR3 coding sequence is TGTGCCAGCAGGGGACAGGGTTCCTATGAGCAGTTCTTC. It translates to CASRGQGSYEQFF. The genes are TRBV6-4 and TRBJ2-1, with 9 bases matching TRBD1. The CDR3 contains 13 residues. Per the germline V gene, CDR1 is MRHNA and CDR2 is SNTAGT. The ends lost 6 bases at V and 8 bases at J; junction bases unmatched: 5.

This clone showed up just a few times. The chain carries TRBV18 and TRBJ2-1, with D uncertain. V lost 2 bases to trimming and J lost 9 bases, with 20 bases between them. Germline values: CDR1 KGHSH, CDR2 LQKENI. This CDR3 comprises 16 residues. The CDR3 bases are TGTGCCAGCTCACCATTCAGCAGGAGCCAGGTGGGTGAGCAGTTCTTC. This codes for CASSPFSRSQVGEQFF.

This clone was seen a few times. J is TRBJ1-5 and V is TRBV7-9; 10 nucleotides align to TRBD1. The CDR3 has 13 amino acids. Trimming removed 5 bases from V and 7 bases from J; junction bases left unmatched: 2. CDR1 is SEHNR and CDR2 is FQNEAQ in the germline V gene (reference sequence). CDR3 in amino acids: CASSRQGAQPQHF. The CDR3 DNA sequence: TGTGCCAGCAGCAGACAGGGGGCCCAGCCCCAGCATTTT.

The chain combines TRBV9 with TRBJ2-7; TRBD2 agrees at 8 bases. Germline V gene sequence: CDR1 SGDLS, CDR2 YYNGEE. Trimming removed 2 bases from V and 3 bases from J; junction bases left unmatched: 7. The CDR3 runs to 15 residues. The CDR3 sequence: CASSVVAGPGYEQYF. The CDR3 DNA follows: TGTGCCAGCAGCGTTGTAGCGGGGCCAGGCTACGAGCAGTACTTC.

In this sample, this clone turned up once. V and J are TRBV9 and TRBJ2-5; possible D gene TRBD2, 5 bases. V lost 4 bases to trimming and J lost 0 bases, with 22 bases between them. Germline values: CDR1 SGDLS, CDR2 YYNGEE. The length of the CDR3 is 18 residues. CDR3 DNA sequence: TGTGCCAGCAGCCCCACATCTGTGGCGGGCTCATACCAAGAGACCCAGTACTTC. The encoded protein is CASSPTSVAGSYQETQYF.